Listed here are 8 T cell receptor beta chains from one sample, sequenced in a study of shared clonotypes between healthy human individuals. Assay used: immunoSEQ multiplex PCR; TCRdb lists only in-frame clones, some missing. In the table there are nearly 500,000 clones, about 79% of which are singletons. The source material was PBMCs. The receptors shown here come from a woman aged 40 to 50 in good health. Some clones in this sample may be carry-over from other donors' samples.

This rearrangement joins TRBV28 to TRBJ2-7, with D perhaps matching TRBD2 (7 bases). This CDR3 is 16 amino acids long. V lost 6 bases and J 2 bases, leaving 20 bases between the germline ends. In germline, CDR1 is MDHEN, CDR2 SYDVKM. This CDR3 is CASRGTGGLSTYEQYF. The CDR3 nucleotides read TGTGCCAGCAGGGGGACCGGGGGGCTCTCAACCTACGAGCAGTACTTC.

The chain links TRBV27 to TRBJ2-7, with D perhaps TRBD1 (6 bases). Trimming removed 0 bases from V and 3 bases from J, with 15 bases in between. The germline CDR1 and CDR2 sequences are MNHEY and SMNVEV (reference sequence). CDR3 length equals 16 residues. The chain's CDR3 is CASSLSLGALNYEQYF. The CDR3 DNA is TGTGCCAGCAGTTTATCTCTGGGGGCTCTGAACTACGAGCAGTACTTC.

The chain combines TRBV6-5 with TRBJ2-3; 11 bases line up with TRBD2. The J segment lost 3 bases and the V segment lost 10 bases, leaving 9 bases of the junction unmatched. This CDR3 spans 15 amino acids. Germline-derived CDR1 and CDR2 are MNHEY and SVGAGI. The CDR3 DNA reads TGTGCCACTAAACTAGCGGGAGAGAGGACAGATACGCAGTATTTT. Encoded protein: CATKLAGERTDTQYF.

The CDR3 reads CASSFDRANYNEQFF. The CDR3 bases are TGTGCCAGCAGCTTTGACAGGGCCAACTACAATGAGCAGTTCTTC. The chain carries TRBV5-4 and TRBJ2-1; 7 positions match TRBD1. Germline V gives CDR1 SGHNT, CDR2 YYREEE (reference sequence). Trimming cost V 2 bases and J 3 bases; bases outside gene matches: 5. This CDR3 spans 15 amino acids. The whole variable domain, filled in from reference TRBV5-4 and TRBJ2-1, reads ETGVTQSPTHLIKTRGQQVTLRCSSQSGHNTVSWYQQALGQGPQFIFQYYREEENGRGNFPPRFSGLQFPNYSSELNVNALELDDSALYLCASSFDRANYNEQFFGPGTRLTVL.

The gene calls are TRBV2 and TRBJ1-1; D unclear. This CDR3 has 13 amino acids. From germline, CDR1 is SNHLY and CDR2 FYNNEI. The V end was cut by 4 bases, the J end by 3 bases, with 9 bases between. The CDR3 loop is CASSGNRDTEAFF. The DNA of the CDR3 is TGTGCCAGCAGTGGAAACCGGGACACTGAAGCTTTCTTT.

This clone was seen more than once but under ten times. This chain links TRBV6-1 with TRBJ2-7; TRBD2 aligns across 8 bases. Germline loops: CDR1 MNHNS, CDR2 SASEGT. The CDR3 has 12 residues. The V segment lost 11 bases and the J segment 6 bases; nucleotides outside the gene matches: 9. This CDR3 reads CAASGRGLEQYF. The CDR3 region has the DNA TGTGCCGCCAGCGGGAGAGGCCTCGAGCAGTACTTC.

The chain employs TRBV5-1 and TRBJ2-6; tentatively, D is TRBD1 or TRBD2 (5 bases each). Looked up from germline, CDR1 is SGHRS and CDR2 is YFSETQ. The ends were cut back, 5 bases at V and 0 bases at J, with 15 bases in the middle. The CDR3 is made up of 17 amino acids. This CDR3 is CASSFRGGSSGANVLTF. The CDR3 nucleotides are TGCGCCAGCAGTTTCCGGGGCGGTAGCTCTGGGGCCAACGTCCTGACTTTC.

CDR3 protein: CASSAGTSGNSYEQYF. The CDR3 DNA is TGTGCCAGCAGCGCCGGGACTAGCGGGAATTCCTACGAGCAGTACTTC. This sequence joins TRBV2 and TRBJ2-7, with 13 bases identical to TRBD2. The CDR3 totals 16 residues. The V and J ends lost 6 bases and 1 base, in that order; junction bases with no gene match: 6. Germline CDR1 reads SNHLY; CDR2 reads FYNNEI. Based on the CDR3 plus reference TRBV2 and TRBJ2-7, the full variable domain is EPEVTQTPSHQVTQMGQEVILRCVPISNHLYFYWYRQILGQKVEFLVSFYNNEISEKSEIFDDQFSVERPDGSNFTLKIRSTKLEDSAMYFCASSAGTSGNSYEQYFGPGTRLTVT.